The clone carrying this TCR beta chain was detected ten times or more. Its antigen is unidentified. These data come from a study of T cells in Graves' hyperthyroidism and ophthalmopathy. Whole-study context: Peripheral blood draws took place at initial diagnosis, ahead of any treatment. General study points: Blood also contained most expanded thyroid clonotypes above 0.001. A model using 13 V-J features told ophthalmopathy apart from stable hyperthyroidism.

The V and J ends lost 6 bases and 4 bases, in that order; junction bases with no gene match: 10. CDR1 is MDHEN, CDR2 SYDVKM, per germline. The CDR3 covers 15 residues. The PBMCs were taken from roughly 9.3 ml of fresh peripheral blood. Researchers amplified the TCR beta CDR3 regions from RNA transcripts. The HTBI primer set served for first-round RT-PCR of the TCR CDR3. TCRdb reanalysed the multiplex PCR reads using MiXCR and keeps one entry per CDR3 protein. This repertoire shows 600,000 to 900,000 distinct CDR3 sequences, approximately 16% found once; its top ten account for 8.4%. Sequenced sample: blood. The chain employs TRBV28 and TRBJ2-7, with 9 bases that match TRBD1. This sequence was found in a man aged 18 to 29 with Graves' hyperthyroidism. The CDR3 DNA is TGTGCCAGCAGCCCGACCGGGACAGGGCGTTACGAGCAGTACTTC. This sequence encodes CASSPTGTGRYEQYF.